This entry features one TCR beta chain sequence. This entry comes from a study of blood T cell repertoires in COVID-19. Study overall: T cells, B-cell-depleted T cells, or PBMCs supplied cDNA or gDNA.

Per germline, CDR1 SGHTA and CDR2 FQGNSA. V dropped 5 bases and J dropped 2 bases, with 10 bases sitting between them. This CDR3 region has 13 residues. Seattle researchers signed up patients amid active infection and tracked them longitudinally. The authors' processing: Scientists estimated how many nucleated cells there were by amplifying reference gene primers. This table comes from immunoSEQ multiplex PCR, and its TCRdb copy is limited to in-frame clones, with some not included. The DNA gave D and trimming, while V, J and clone size come from that table. The sample includes roughly 340,000 clones, more than 80% seen only once; the top ten take 2.5% to 3.5%.

The receptor was isolated from a woman aged 25 to 39 with COVID-19, enrolled during active disease. The chain joins TRBV7-2 to TRBJ2-7; TRBD2 might be the D (6 bases). The source material was peripheral blood. CDR3 bases: TGTGCCAGCAGCCCGGGGGTACCCTACGAGCAGTACTTC. As protein: CASSPGVPYEQYF.